This entry concerns a single TCR beta chain. This entry comes from a study of control samples from healthy donors and cancer patients. Some clones are missing from TCRdb's copy, which holds only in-frame ones; the method was immunoSEQ multiplex PCR. The data contain under 150,000 clones, about 90% of them singletons. Trimming left V 3 bases short and J 2 bases short, with 13 bases between. Germline-derived CDR1 and CDR2 are KGHSH and LQKENI. The CDR3 has 15 residues. The chain carries TRBV18 and TRBJ1-1; D perhaps matches TRBD1 (6 bases). The receptor was isolated from a man between 60 and 70 years old in good health. Sequencing was performed on blood. The CDR3 nucleotides are TGTGCCAGCTCACCCCGGACAGTAATAAACACTGAAGCTTTCTTT. Translation gives CASSPRTVINTEAFF. The complete variable domain, with remaining parts taken from reference TRBV18 and TRBJ1-1, reads NAGVMQNPRHLVRRRGQEARLRCSPMKGHSHVYWYRQLPEEGLKFMVYLQKENIIDESGMPKERFSAEFPKEGPSILRIQQVVRGDSAAYFCASSPRTVINTEAFFGQGTRLTVV.